This T cell receptor beta chain originates from a study of human T cells and chemical hapten exposure. In the study overall: A 2 cm by 2 cm inner upper arm patch received 2% DPC for sensitization. The study lasted 20 to 25 weeks, and patients were dosed weekly with diphenylcyclopropenone on the scalp throughout.

Study-wide results and caveats: Clustering by CDR3 similarity yielded significantly more large clusters from expanded TCRs than controls.

Unmatched junction bases numbered 12, after V lost 2 bases and J lost 7 bases. CDR3 length: 16 residues. The germline V gene has CDR1 DFQATT and CDR2 SNEGSKA (reference sequence). TCRdb reprocessed the RACE reads via MiXCR and lists one record per CDR3 protein. This sample has more than 110,000 distinct CDR3 sequences, with approximately 10% found just once. Sample time point: patch test 2, 6 weeks after DPC sensitization. Indicated treatment: therapeutic diphenylcyclopropenone sensitization with weekly scalp DPC. Blood was drawn before each patch test was applied. Points on this clonotype: Its target is unknown.

This chain uses TRBV20-1 with TRBJ2-7; 12 bases map to TRBD2. This TCR was sampled from a woman between 50 and 59 years old with alopecia areata. Some clones in this sample may be carry-over from other donors' samples. The sample here was whole blood, taken in connection with sensitization to the hapten diphenylcyclopropenone (DPC). The DNA for the CDR3 is TGCAGTGCTAGAAGCTCCGGGACTAGCGGGTCCTTGGAGCAGTACTTC. Translated: CSARSSGTSGSLEQYF.